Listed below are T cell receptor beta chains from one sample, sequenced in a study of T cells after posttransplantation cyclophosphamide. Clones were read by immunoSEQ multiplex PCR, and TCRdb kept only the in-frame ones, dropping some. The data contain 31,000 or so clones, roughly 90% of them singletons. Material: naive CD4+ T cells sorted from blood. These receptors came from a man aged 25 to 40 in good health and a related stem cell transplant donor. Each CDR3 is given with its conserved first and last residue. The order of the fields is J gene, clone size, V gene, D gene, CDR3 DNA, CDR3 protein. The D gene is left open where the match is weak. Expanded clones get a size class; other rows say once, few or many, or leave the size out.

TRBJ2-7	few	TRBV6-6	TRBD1	TGTGCCAGCACCACGGGACAGGGGGTACTCTACGAGCAGTACTTC	CASTTGQGVLYEQYF
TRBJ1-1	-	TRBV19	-	TGTGCCAGTAGTATAGTATCGGGGACTGAAGCTTTCTTT	CASSIVSGTEAFF
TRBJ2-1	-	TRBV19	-	TGTGCCAGTAGTATAAAGGGGGTCTCCTACAATGAGCAGTTCTTC	CASSIKGVSYNEQFF
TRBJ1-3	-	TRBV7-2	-	TGTGCCAGCAGCTTAGCCCCCCACCAGGGCGGATCTGGAAACACCATATATTTT	CASSLAPHQGGSGNTIYF
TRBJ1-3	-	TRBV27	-	TGTGCCAGCAGTACCTCAGGGCTCTCTGGAAACACCATATATTTT	CASSTSGLSGNTIYF
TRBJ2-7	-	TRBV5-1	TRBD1	TGCGCCAGCAGTAAGGGATCCGGGACAGGGGGATACGAGCAGTACTTC	CASSKGSGTGGYEQYF
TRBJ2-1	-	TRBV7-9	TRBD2	TGTGCCAGCAGCCACGGGAGTAGCGGGGGTTACCTCTCCTACAATGAGCAGTTCTTC	CASSHGSSGGYLSYNEQFF
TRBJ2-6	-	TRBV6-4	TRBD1	TGTGCCAGCAGTGACTCGGACAGGGCGGTCTCTGGGGCCAACGTCCTGACTTTC	CASSDSDRAVSGANVLTF
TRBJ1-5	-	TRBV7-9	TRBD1	TGTGCCAGCAGCTACGGGACAGGGGTTGGTCAGCCCCAGCATTTT	CASSYGTGVGQPQHF
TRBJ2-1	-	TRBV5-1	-	TGCGCCAGCAGCTTTATACCCATAGGTACAGGTTCCAATGAGCAGTTCTTC	CASSFIPIGTGSNEQFF
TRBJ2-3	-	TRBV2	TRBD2	TGTGCCAGCAGTGATAGCGGGGGGGGAGGAGATACGCAGTATTTT	CASSDSGGGGDTQYF
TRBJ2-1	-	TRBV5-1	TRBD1	TGCGCCAGCAGCCGGGGACAGGGATGGGTACACGGGAATGAGCAGTTCTTC	CASSRGQGWVHGNEQFF
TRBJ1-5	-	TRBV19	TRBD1	TGTGCCAGTAGGAATCGGACAGGGGGGAACCAGCCCCAGCATTTT	CASRNRTGGNQPQHF
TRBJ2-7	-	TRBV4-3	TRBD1	TGCGCCAGCAGCCAAGCTTCCGGACAGGGGGACGAGCAGTACTTC	CASSQASGQGDEQYF
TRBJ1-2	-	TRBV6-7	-	TGTGCCAGCAGTTACCCTACACGGGGTCGCGGCTATGGCTACACCTTC	CASSYPTRGRGYGYTF
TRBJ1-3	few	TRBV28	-	TGTGCCAGCACTGGCGGAACTGGAAACACCATATATTTT	CASTGGTGNTIYF
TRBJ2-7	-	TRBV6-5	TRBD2	TGTGCCAGCAGTTACTCTAGCGGGGGGCAACCCTACGAGCAGTACTTC	CASSYSSGGQPYEQYF
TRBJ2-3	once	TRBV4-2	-	TGTGCCAGCAGCCAAGAGCCGACTGTATTTACAGATACGCAGTATTTT	CASSQEPTVFTDTQYF
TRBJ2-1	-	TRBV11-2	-	TGTGCCAGCAGCGAACAGGGATTAAGCTCCTACAATGAGCAGTTCTTC	CASSEQGLSSYNEQFF
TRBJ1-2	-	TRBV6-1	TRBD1	TGTGCCAGCAGTACGGGACAGGGAATCTATGGCTACACCTTC	CASSTGQGIYGYTF
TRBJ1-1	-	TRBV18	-	TGTGCCAGCTCACCAGCGGGCACTGAAGCTTTCTTT	CASSPAGTEAFF
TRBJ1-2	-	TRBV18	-	TGTGCCAGCTCACCGGACGGGACTAACTATGGCTACACCTTC	CASSPDGTNYGYTF
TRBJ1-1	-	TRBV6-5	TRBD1	TGTGCCAGCAGGACAGGGGACGACACTGAAGCTTTCTTT	CASRTGDDTEAFF
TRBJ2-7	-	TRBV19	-	TGTGCCAGTAGTATGGGGACACCTCACTACGAGCAGTACTTC	CASSMGTPHYEQYF
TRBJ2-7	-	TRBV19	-	TGTGCCAGTAGTAATCCTGACAGGCACTCCTACGAGCAGTACTTC	CASSNPDRHSYEQYF
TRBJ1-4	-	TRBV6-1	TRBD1	TGTGCCAGCCAGGGGACAGGTCGTGAAAAACTGTTTTTT	CASQGTGREKLFF
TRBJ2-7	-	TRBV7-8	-	TGTGCCAGCAGCTTAAACCCCCTTCCCCGTAGGGGACACTCCTACGAGCAGTACTTC	CASSLNPLPRRGHSYEQYF
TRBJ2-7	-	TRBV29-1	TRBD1	TGCAGCGTAAGGGACAGGGCCTACGAGCAGTACTTC	CSVRDRAYEQYF
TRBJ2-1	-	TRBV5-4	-	TGTGCCAGCAGCTCGCCCGGTTTGCAGCGGGCCTACAATGAGCAGTTCTTC	CASSSPGLQRAYNEQFF
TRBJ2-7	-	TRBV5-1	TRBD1	TGCGCCAGCAGCTTGCACAGGGGGCTTAGCTCCTACGAGCAGTACTTC	CASSLHRGLSSYEQYF
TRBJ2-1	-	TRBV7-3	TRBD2	TGTGCCAGCAGCTCGCGGGGGGGCCTCAATGAGCAGTTCTTC	CASSSRGGLNEQFF
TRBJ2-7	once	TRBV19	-	TGTGCCAGTAGTATGACCGGGGGGCGGTACGAGCAGTACTTC	CASSMTGGRYEQYF
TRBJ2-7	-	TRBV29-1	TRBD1	TGCAGCGCCACTTCAGGGGGACGCGAGCAGTACTTC	CSATSGGREQYF
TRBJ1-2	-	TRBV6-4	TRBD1	TGTGCCAGCAGTGACTTGACAGGGTATGGCTACACCTTC	CASSDLTGYGYTF
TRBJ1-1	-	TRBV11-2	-	TGTGCCAGCAGCTTAGGACAGAACACTGAAGCTTTCTTT	CASSLGQNTEAFF
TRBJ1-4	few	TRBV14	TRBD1	TGTGCCAGCAGCCAAAAAAGGGGGCACGGACTGTTTTTT	CASSQKRGHGLFF
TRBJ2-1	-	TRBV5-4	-	TGTGCCAGCAGCTTTCAGAGCGATGAGCAGTTCTTC	CASSFQSDEQFF
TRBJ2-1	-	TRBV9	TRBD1	TGTGCCAGCAGCGTAGGACAGGGCAGCCACAATGAGCAGTTCTTC	CASSVGQGSHNEQFF
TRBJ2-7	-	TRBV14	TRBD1	TGTGCCAGCAGTCGCGGACAGGGGGAAGGCTACGAGCAGTACTTC	CASSRGQGEGYEQYF
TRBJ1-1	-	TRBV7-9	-	TGTGCCAGCAGCTTACAGGGTAACACTGAAGCTTTCTTT	CASSLQGNTEAFF
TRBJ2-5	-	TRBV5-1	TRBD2	TGCGCCAGCAGCTTGGATGTAGCGGGGGTCCAAGAGACCCAGTACTTC	CASSLDVAGVQETQYF
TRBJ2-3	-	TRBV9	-	TGTGCCAGCAGCGTACGAGCTAGCACAGATACGCAGTATTTT	CASSVRASTDTQYF
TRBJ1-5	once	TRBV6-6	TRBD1	TGTGCCAGCAGTTCTCGCCGGACAGGGGGAAATCAGCCCCAGCATTTT	CASSSRRTGGNQPQHF
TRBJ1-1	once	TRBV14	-	TGTGCCAGCAGCTCCCGGTCCGGGGGAGTGGGAACAACGACTGAAGCTTTCTTT	CASSSRSGGVGTTTEAFF
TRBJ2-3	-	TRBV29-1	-	TGCAGCGTTGAAGGGAGGACGACAGATACGCAGTATTTT	CSVEGRTTDTQYF
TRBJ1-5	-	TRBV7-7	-	TGTGCTAGCAGCTACCCCCGGACTAATCAGCCCCAGCATTTT	CASSYPRTNQPQHF
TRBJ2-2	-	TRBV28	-	TGTGCCAGCAGTGACAGGTACACCGGGGAGCTGTTTTTT	CASSDRYTGELFF
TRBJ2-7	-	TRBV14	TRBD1	TGTGCCAGCAGCCAAGATCCGGACAGGGGACACGAGCAGTACTTC	CASSQDPDRGHEQYF
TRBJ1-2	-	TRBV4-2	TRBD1	TGTGCCAGCAGGAGGGACAGCAACTATGGCTACACCTTC	CASRRDSNYGYTF
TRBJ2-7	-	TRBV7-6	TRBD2	TGTGCCAGCAGCCCAGCGGGATCCAGCGAGCAGTACTTC	CASSPAGSSEQYF
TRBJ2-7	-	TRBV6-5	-	TGTGCCAGCAGTAGAGCCTACGAGCAGTACTTC	CASSRAYEQYF
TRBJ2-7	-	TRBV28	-	TGTGCCAGCAGCGCATGGTCGGTCACCTACGAGCAGTACTTC	CASSAWSVTYEQYF
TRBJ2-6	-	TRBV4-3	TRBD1	TGCGCCAGCTCCCGGGACAGGGTTTTTGCTGGGGCCAACGTCCTGACTTTC	CASSRDRVFAGANVLTF
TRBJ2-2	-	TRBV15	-	TGTGCCACCAGCAGAGATCTTCCAGGGTCGGGCACCGGGGAGCTGTTTTTT	CATSRDLPGSGTGELFF
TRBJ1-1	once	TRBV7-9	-	TGTGCCAGCAGCTCAAGGGGATCGGACACTGAAGCTTTCTTT	CASSSRGSDTEAFF